This section outlines one T cell receptor beta chain sequence together with its context. Its target is not known. Attachment of unique molecular identifiers was made to individual cDNA molecules. One entry per CDR3 protein results from TCRdb running MiXCR on the 5' RACE reads. This sample has some 80,000 distinct CDR3 sequences, with 8.5% to 12% found just once. The sample belongs to a study of early T cells in non-severe SARS-CoV-2 infection. Study-wide results and limits: Anti-spike CD8 responses were favored in VDJdb matching, and private and CD4 specificities were missed.

V gave up 5 bases and J gave up 1 base, with 6 bases separating them. This CDR3 is 13 amino acids long. Per the germline V gene, CDR1 is LNHDA and CDR2 is SQIVND (reference sequence). The chain is built from TRBV19 and TRBJ2-1; D call uncertain. Sequences were derived from whole blood, sampled at baseline. The sequence derives from an adult who was a healthcare worker with PCR-confirmed SARS-CoV-2 infection or an uninfected control (not recorded which). The DNA of the CDR3 is TGTGCCAGTAGTGGTGCTTCCTACAATGAGCAGTTCTTC. This translates into CASSGASYNEQFF. The complete variable domain, with remaining parts taken from reference TRBV19 and TRBJ2-1, reads DGGITQSPKYLFRKEGQNVTLSCEQNLNHDAMYWYRQDPGQGLRLIYYSQIVNDFQKGDIAEGYSVSREKKESFPLTVTSAQKNPTAFYLCASSGASYNEQFFGPGTRLTVL.